The T cell receptor (beta chain) described here comes from a study of cytomegalovirus exposure and HLA in healthy donors. General study points: Most TCR sequences were uncommon, yet certain public TCRs appeared in many donors. Cytomegalovirus status, reportedly, was diagnosed with high specificity and sensitivity by the classifier.

Concerning this clone itself: What it recognizes is unknown.

V shed 4 bases, J shed 2 bases, and the junction held 2 bases outside the gene matches. CDR1 MDHEN and CDR2 SYDVKM come from the germline V gene. The CDR3 spans 14 residues. Profiled with immunoSEQ multiplex PCR; TCRdb holds only in-frame clones, not every one. The data show 55,000 to 65,000 clones, with 75% to 95% seen just once and over 3% held by the top ten. The genes are TRBV28 and TRBJ1-5, with 7 bases that match TRBD1. The receptor's source is a young man in good health and CMV-seronegative. Sequencing used PBMCs. CDR3 nucleotides: TGTGCCAGCAGTTCCACAGGGGGCAATCAGCCCCAGCATTTT. Its translation: CASSSTGGNQPQHF.